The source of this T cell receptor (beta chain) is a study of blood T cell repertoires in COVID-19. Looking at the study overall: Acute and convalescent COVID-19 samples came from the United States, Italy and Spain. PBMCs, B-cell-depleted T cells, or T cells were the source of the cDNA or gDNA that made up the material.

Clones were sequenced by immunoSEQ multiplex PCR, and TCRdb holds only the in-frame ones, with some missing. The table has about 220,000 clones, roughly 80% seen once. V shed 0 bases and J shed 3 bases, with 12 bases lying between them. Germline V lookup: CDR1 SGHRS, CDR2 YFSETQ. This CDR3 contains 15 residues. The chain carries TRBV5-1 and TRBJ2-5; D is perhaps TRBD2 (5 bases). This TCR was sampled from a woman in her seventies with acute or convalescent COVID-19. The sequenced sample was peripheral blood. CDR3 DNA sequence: TGCGCCAGCAGCTTGGTAGGCGGGCCAAAAGAGACCCAGTACTTC. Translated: CASSLVGGPKETQYF.